Shown below are 8 T cell receptor beta chains from a single sample sequenced in a study of beta chain features in type 1 diabetes. cDNA synthesis used the whole RNA isolate, giving expressed TCRB sequences. The table came from immunoSEQ multiplex PCR; TCRdb's copy has only in-frame clones and leaves some out. This table has 200,000 to 250,000 clones, about 71% appearing once. The sequenced sample was naive CD4+ T cells from blood. The receptors were gathered from a man in his thirties or forties in good health.

This clone has only a few counts. This chain links TRBV29-1 with TRBJ2-7; TRBD2 aligns across 11 bases. J lost 4 bases, V lost 7 bases, and 6 bases had no gene match. CDR1 is SQVTM and CDR2 is ANQGSEA in the germline V gene. The CDR3 runs 13 residues. The CDR3 nucleotides read TGCAGCGCCCTAGCGGGAGGTGTATACGAGCAGTACTTC. As protein: CSALAGGVYEQYF.

The chain uses TRBV7-9 and TRBJ2-7; D call uncertain. Trimming left V 5 bases short and J 4 bases short, with 6 bases between. CDR3 size: 11 residues. Germline assignment: CDR1 SEHNR and CDR2 FQNEAQ (reference sequence). The DNA for the CDR3 is TGTGCCAGCAGCCAAGATTACGAGCAGTACTTC. It encodes CASSQDYEQYF.

To note about this clone: At the DNA level, this CDR3 is encoded by other sequences in the same sample as well. V and J are TRBV18 and TRBJ2-7, with D uncertain. Germline CDR1 KGHSH, CDR2 LQKENI. Trimming pared 6 bases from V and 0 bases from J, leaving 6 bases between. The CDR3 is 12 residues long. CDR3 coding DNA: TGTGCCAGCTCTCCTAGCTCCTACGAGCAGTACTTC. Translation gives CASSPSSYEQYF.

The chain joins TRBV5-1 to TRBJ2-3, with D possibly TRBD1 on 5 matching bases. The CDR3 totals 14 residues. Per germline, CDR1 SGHRS and CDR2 YFSETQ. V lost 6 bases and J lost 0, with 11 bases in between. The CDR3 region is CASTGLGSTDTQYF. The CDR3, as DNA: TGCGCCAGCACAGGGCTAGGGAGCACAGATACGCAGTATTTT.

The chain combines TRBV5-1 with TRBJ2-3; the match to TRBD1 covers 8 bases. The germline CDR1 and CDR2 sequences are SGHRS and YFSETQ. V shed 4 bases and J 4 bases; nucleotides not matched to a gene: 8. The CDR3 consists of 15 residues. This CDR3 is CASSPGQAGSDTQYF. CDR3 coding DNA: TGCGCCAGCAGCCCGGGACAGGCGGGCTCAGATACGCAGTATTTT.

This chain connects TRBV4-1 to TRBJ2-6; D is perhaps TRBD2 (6 bases). The CDR3 runs to 17 residues. Trimming left V 5 bases short and J 0 bases short, with 14 bases between. In germline, CDR1 is MGHRA, CDR2 YSYEKL. The CDR3 nucleotides are TGCGCCAGCAGCTCGGGGGACGGCTCCTCTGGGGCCAACGTCCTGACTTTC. Its protein is CASSSGDGSSGANVLTF.

CDR3 nucleotides: TGTGCCTGGAGTGGGGGACAAATCCACGAGCAGTACTTC. It yields the protein CAWSGGQIHEQYF. This rearrangement joins TRBV30 to TRBJ2-7; D possibly corresponds to TRBD1 (6 bases). This CDR3 contains 13 residues. Trimming removed 1 base at V and 5 bases at J, with 12 bases between. From germline, CDR1 is GTSNPN and CDR2 SVGIG (reference sequence).

There are a few counts of this clone. V and J are TRBV30 and TRBJ2-6; no clear D. The CDR3 runs to 15 residues. Germline V lookup: CDR1 GTSNPN, CDR2 SVGIG (reference sequence). V gave up 1 base and J gave up 0 bases, with 7 bases separating them. CDR3 bases: TGTGCCTGGAGTGCGGATTTCTCTGGGGCCAACGTCCTGACTTTC. Translation: CAWSADFSGANVLTF.